A single sample is the source of the 8 T cell receptor beta chains below, sequenced in a study of blood T cell repertoires in COVID-19. Method: immunoSEQ multiplex PCR; TCRdb's copy keeps in-frame clones and lacks some. The sample has roughly 200,000 clones; approximately 85% are singletons. Sample: peripheral blood. These receptor sequences come from a man aged 60 to 69 with acute or convalescent COVID-19.

This chain connects TRBV7-2 to TRBJ2-1; D gene unclear. Germline CDR1 and CDR2: SGHTA and FQGNSA. Trimming removed 5 bases at V and 7 bases at J, with 12 bases between. This CDR3 is 13 amino acids long. The CDR3: CASSLSQWNEQFF. DNA for the CDR3: TGTGCCAGCAGCCTTTCTCAGTGGAATGAGCAGTTCTTC.

The chain employs TRBV28 and TRBJ1-1; D is perhaps TRBD1 (6 bases). Germline-derived CDR1 and CDR2 are MDHEN and SYDVKM. Trimming pared 6 bases from V and 3 bases from J, leaving 14 bases between. This CDR3 comprises 14 residues. The CDR3 DNA reads TGTGCCAGCAGCCTCCCCCAGGGGCACACTGAAGCTTTCTTT. Protein: CASSLPQGHTEAFF.

The genes are TRBV5-1 and TRBJ1-2; D uncertain. Germline V gene lookup returns CDR1 SGHRS and CDR2 YFSETQ. The V and J ends lost 0 bases and 0 bases respectively, with 15 bases between them. The length of the CDR3 is 17 residues. CDR3 sequence: CASSLAGRLEANYGYTF. DNA of the CDR3: TGCGCCAGCAGCTTGGCCGGCAGGTTGGAAGCTAACTATGGCTACACCTTC.

The gene calls are TRBV9 and TRBJ2-1, with TRBD1 identical over 7 bases. Trimming cost V 0 bases and J 2 bases; bases outside gene matches: 2. Germline loops: CDR1 SGDLS, CDR2 YYNGEE. The CDR3 sequence is 15 residues long. DNA for the CDR3: TGTGCCAGCAGCGTAGGACAGGGACCCTACAATGAGCAGTTCTTC. The encoded protein is CASSVGQGPYNEQFF.

The chain couples TRBV27 to TRBJ1-6; maybe TRBD1 (6 bases). The CDR3 contains 13 residues. Germline V lookup: CDR1 MNHEY, CDR2 SMNVEV (reference sequence). V dropped 8 bases and J dropped 8 bases, with 13 bases sitting between them. As DNA, the CDR3 is TGTGCCAGCGGGCGACAGGTAGATTCACCCCTCCACTTT. Translating it yields CASGRQVDSPLHF.

This clone was detected only once. This chain links TRBV28 with TRBJ1-2; D may be TRBD1 (5 bases). The CDR3 sequence is 15 residues long. CDR1 and CDR2 (germline): MDHEN, SYDVKM. The V gene lost 3 bases and the J gene lost 0 bases, with 11 bases spanning the gap. As DNA, the CDR3 is TGTGCCAGCAGTTTTAGGCGGGACGCTAACTATGGCTACACCTTC. It is translated as CASSFRRDANYGYTF.

The rearrangement links TRBV27 to TRBJ1-4; the D gene is possibly TRBD1 (6 bases). Per the germline V gene, CDR1 is MNHEY and CDR2 is SMNVEV (reference sequence). The ends were cut back, 8 bases at V and 0 bases at J, with 16 bases in the middle. The CDR3 length is 16 residues. The CDR3 DNA sequence: TGTGCCAGCTCACACAGGGTAACGGCAACTAATGAAAAACTGTTTTTT. As protein: CASSHRVTATNEKLFF.

The genes are TRBV2 and TRBJ2-7, with 7 bases fitting TRBD1. The V gene's germline CDR1 is SNHLY and CDR2 FYNNEI. V trimming: 5 bases; J trimming: 2 bases; junction bases outside the gene matches: 3. The CDR3 spans 13 residues. CDR3 sequence reads: CASSWDSPYEQYF. The CDR3 DNA is TGTGCCAGCAGTTGGGACAGCCCCTACGAGCAGTACTTC.